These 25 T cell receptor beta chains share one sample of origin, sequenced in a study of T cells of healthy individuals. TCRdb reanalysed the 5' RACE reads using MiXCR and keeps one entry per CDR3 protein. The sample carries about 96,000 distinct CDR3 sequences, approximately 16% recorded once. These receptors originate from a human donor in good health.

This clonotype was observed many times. The DNA for the CDR3 is TGTGCCATCAGTGATGTAGCAGCTGGAAACACCATATATTTT. This encodes CAISDVAAGNTIYF. The rearrangement links TRBV10-3 to TRBJ1-3; unclear D gene. The CDR3 is 14 residues long. The V gene lost 3 bases and the J gene lost 2 bases, with 8 bases spanning the gap. Germline loops: CDR1 ENHRY, CDR2 SYGVKD.

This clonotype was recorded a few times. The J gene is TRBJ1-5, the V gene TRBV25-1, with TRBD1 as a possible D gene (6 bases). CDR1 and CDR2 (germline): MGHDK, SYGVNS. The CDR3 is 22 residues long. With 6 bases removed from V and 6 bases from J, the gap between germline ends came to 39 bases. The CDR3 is CASSDYRVAGWDRPGGIQPQHF. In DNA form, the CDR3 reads TGTGCCAGCAGCGACTACAGGGTTGCTGGGTGGGACCGACCTGGGGGGATTCAGCCCCAGCATTTT.

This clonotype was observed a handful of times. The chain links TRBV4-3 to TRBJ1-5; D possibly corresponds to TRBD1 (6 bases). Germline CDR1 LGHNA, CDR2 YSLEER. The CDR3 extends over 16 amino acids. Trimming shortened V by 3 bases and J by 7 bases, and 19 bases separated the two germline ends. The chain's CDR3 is CASSHPRKGGRQPQHF. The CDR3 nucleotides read TGCGCCAGCAGCCACCCCAGGAAAGGGGGGAGACAGCCCCAGCATTTT.

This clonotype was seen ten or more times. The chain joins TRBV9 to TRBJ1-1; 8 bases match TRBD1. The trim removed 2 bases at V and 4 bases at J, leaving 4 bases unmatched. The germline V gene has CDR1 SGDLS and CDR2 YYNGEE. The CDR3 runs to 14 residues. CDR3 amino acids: CASSVGQAGTEAFF. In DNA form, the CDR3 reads TGTGCCAGCAGCGTGGGACAGGCGGGCACTGAAGCTTTCTTT. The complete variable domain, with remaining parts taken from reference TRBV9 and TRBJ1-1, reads DSGVTQTPKHLITATGQRVTLRCSPRSGDLSVYWYQQSLDQGLQFLIQYYNGEERAKGNILERFSAQQFPDLHSELNLSSLELGDSALYFCASSVGQAGTEAFFGQGTRLTVV.

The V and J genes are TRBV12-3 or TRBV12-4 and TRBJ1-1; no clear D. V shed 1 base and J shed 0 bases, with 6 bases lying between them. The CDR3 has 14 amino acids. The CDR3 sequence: CASSLVGMNTEAFF. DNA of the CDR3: TGTGCCAGCAGTTTAGTGGGGATGAACACTGAAGCTTTCTTT.

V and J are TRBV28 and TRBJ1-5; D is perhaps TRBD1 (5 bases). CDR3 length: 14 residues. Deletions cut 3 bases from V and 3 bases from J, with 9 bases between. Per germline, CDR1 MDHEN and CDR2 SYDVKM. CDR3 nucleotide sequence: TGTGCCAGCAGTTTCCGGGACCACAATCAGCCCCAGCATTTT. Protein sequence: CASSFRDHNQPQHF.

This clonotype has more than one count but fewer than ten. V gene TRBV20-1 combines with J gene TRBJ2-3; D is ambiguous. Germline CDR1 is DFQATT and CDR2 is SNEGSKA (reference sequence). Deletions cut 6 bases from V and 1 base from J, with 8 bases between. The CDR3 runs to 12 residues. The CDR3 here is CSAGRGTDTQYF. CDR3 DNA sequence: TGCAGTGCGGGCCGGGGCACAGATACGCAGTATTTT.

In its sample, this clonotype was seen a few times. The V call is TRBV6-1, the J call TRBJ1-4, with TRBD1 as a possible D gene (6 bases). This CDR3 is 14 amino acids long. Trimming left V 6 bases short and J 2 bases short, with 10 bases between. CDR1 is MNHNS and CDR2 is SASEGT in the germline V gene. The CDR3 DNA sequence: TGTGCCAGCAGCCTCAGGGGTACTAATGAAAAACTGTTTTTT. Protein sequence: CASSLRGTNEKLFF.

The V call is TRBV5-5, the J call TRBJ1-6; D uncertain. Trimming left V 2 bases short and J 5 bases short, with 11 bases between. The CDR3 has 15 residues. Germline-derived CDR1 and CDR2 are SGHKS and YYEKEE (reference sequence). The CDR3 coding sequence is TGTGCCAGCAGCTTAGGTGACACAGATAATTCACCCCTCCACTTT. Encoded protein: CASSLGDTDNSPLHF.

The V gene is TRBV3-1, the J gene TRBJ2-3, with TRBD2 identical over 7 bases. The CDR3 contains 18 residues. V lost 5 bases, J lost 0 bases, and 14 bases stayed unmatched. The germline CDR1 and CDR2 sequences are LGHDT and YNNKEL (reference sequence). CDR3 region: CASSYVPSGRSSTDTQYF. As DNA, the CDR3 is TGTGCCAGCAGCTACGTTCCTAGCGGAAGATCTAGCACAGATACGCAGTATTTT.

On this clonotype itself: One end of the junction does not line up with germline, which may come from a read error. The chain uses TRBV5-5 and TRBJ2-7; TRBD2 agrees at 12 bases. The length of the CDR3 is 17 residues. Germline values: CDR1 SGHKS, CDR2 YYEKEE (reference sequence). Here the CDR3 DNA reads TGTGCCAGCAGCTTGTTGCCCCGGACTAGCGGGAAGGACCTCACGGGCTTC. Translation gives CASSLLPRTSGKDLTGF.

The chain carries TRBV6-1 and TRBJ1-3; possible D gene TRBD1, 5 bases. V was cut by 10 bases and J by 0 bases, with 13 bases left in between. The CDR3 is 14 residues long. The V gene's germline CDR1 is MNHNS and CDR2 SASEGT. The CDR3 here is CATGWGNSGNTIYF. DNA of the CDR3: TGTGCCACCGGTTGGGGGAACTCTGGAAACACCATATATTTT.

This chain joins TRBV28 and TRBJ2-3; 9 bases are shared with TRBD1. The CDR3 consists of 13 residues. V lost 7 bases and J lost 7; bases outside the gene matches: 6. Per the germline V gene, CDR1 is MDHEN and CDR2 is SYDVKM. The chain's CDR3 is CASNTGGRYTQYF. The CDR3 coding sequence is TGTGCCAGCAATACAGGGGGCCGGTATACGCAGTATTTT.

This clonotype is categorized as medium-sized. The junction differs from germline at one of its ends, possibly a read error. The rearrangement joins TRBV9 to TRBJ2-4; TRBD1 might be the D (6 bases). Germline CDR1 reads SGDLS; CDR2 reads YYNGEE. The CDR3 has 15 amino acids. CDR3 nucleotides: TGTGCCAGCAGCGTAGCAGGGGCAGCCCAAAACATTCAGTACTTC. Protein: CASSVAGAAQNIQYF.

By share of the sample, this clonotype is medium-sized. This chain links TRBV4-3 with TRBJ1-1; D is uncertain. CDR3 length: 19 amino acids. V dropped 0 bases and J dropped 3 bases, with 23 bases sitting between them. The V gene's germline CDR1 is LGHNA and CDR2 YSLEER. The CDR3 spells CASSQDLGNFPGRDTEAFF. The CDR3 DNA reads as TGCGCCAGCAGCCAAGATCTAGGAAACTTTCCTGGTAGGGACACTGAAGCTTTCTTT.

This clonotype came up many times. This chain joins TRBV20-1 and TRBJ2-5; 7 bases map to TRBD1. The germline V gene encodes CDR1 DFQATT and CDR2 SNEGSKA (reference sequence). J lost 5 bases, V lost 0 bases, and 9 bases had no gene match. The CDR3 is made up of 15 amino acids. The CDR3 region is CSARDLWDSSETQYF. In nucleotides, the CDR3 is TGCAGTGCTAGAGATTTGTGGGACAGTAGTGAGACCCAGTACTTC.

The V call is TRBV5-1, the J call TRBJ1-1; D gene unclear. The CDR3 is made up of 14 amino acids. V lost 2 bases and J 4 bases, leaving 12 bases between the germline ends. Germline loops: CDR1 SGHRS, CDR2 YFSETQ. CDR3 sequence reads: CASSFEGPVTEAFF. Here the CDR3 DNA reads TGCGCCAGCAGCTTTGAAGGGCCGGTCACTGAAGCTTTCTTT.

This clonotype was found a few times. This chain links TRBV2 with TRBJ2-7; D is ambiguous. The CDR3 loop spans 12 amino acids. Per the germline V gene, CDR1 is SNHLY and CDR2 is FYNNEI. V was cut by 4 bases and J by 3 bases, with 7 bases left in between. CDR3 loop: CASSVTNYEQYF. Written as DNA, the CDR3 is TGTGCCAGCAGTGTGACAAACTACGAGCAGTACTTC.

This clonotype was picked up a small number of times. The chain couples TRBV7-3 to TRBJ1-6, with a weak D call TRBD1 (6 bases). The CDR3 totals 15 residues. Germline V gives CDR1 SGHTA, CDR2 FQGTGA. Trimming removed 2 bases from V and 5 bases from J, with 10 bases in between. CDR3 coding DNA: TGTGCCAGCAGCTTATTAGGGGGAGATAATTCACCCCTCCACTTT. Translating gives CASSLLGGDNSPLHF.

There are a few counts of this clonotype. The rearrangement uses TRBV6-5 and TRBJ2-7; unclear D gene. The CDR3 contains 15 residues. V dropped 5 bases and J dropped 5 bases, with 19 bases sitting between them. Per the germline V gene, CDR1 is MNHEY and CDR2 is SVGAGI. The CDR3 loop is CASSPVFTPRHEQYF. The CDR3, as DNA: TGTGCCAGCAGTCCCGTGTTCACTCCGCGGCACGAGCAGTACTTC.

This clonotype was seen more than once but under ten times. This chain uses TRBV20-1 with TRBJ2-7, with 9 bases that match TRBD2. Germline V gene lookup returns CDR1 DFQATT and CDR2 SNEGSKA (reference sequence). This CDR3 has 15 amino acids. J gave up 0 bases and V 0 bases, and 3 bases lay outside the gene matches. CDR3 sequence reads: CSARDQTSGSYEQYF. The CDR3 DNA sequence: TGCAGTGCTAGAGATCAGACTAGCGGCTCCTACGAGCAGTACTTC.

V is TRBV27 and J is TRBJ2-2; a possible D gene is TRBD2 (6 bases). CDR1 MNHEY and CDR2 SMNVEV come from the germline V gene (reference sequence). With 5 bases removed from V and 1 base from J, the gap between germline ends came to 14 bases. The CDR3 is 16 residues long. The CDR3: CASSRRGLQNTGELFF. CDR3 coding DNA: TGTGCCAGCAGTCGACGGGGACTCCAGAACACCGGGGAGCTGTTTTTT.

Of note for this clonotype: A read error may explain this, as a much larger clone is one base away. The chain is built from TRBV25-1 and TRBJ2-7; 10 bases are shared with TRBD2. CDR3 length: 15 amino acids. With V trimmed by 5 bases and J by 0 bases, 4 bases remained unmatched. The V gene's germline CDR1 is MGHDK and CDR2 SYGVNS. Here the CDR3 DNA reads TGTGCCAGCAGTCTAGCGGGGGCCATCTCCTACGAGCAGTACTTC. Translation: CASSLAGAISYEQYF.

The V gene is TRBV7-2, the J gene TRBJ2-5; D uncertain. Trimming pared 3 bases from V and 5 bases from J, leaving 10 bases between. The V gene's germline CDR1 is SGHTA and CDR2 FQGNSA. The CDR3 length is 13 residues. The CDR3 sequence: CASSFEVLETQYF. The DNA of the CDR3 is TGTGCCAGCAGCTTTGAGGTTTTGGAGACCCAGTACTTC.

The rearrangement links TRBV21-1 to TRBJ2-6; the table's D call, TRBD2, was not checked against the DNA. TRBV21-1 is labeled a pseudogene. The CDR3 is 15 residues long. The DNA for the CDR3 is TGTGCCAGCACCAAACGGAGGTGCGGGGCCAACGTCCTGACTTTC. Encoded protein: CASTKRRCGANVLTF.